This T cell receptor (beta chain) was sequenced during a study of T cell changes during pregnancy in multiple sclerosis. Measured with immunoSEQ multiplex PCR; TCRdb has only the in-frame clones, and not every one. The profile covers over 55,000 clones, with roughly 94% appearing a single time and 3.5% taken by the ten largest. The CDR3 contains 14 residues. Per the germline V gene, CDR1 is MNHEY and CDR2 is SMNVEV (reference sequence). V lost 8 bases, J lost 7 bases, and 13 bases stayed unmatched. The V gene is TRBV27, the J gene TRBJ2-7; the match to TRBD2 covers 8 bases. Specimen: CD8+ T cells from peripheral blood mononuclear cells, collected in the third trimester of pregnancy. The sequence was obtained from a female donor with multiple sclerosis, enrolled in a pregnancy study. The DNA of the CDR3 is TGTGCCAGCTCTCCGGGACTAGGGAGTCGGGAGCAGTACTTC. It codes for CASSPGLGSREQYF.